Below, one T cell receptor beta chain is given with its context. Its antigen is unidentified. CDR1 is SGDLS, CDR2 YYNGEE, per germline. The CDR3 is made up of 15 amino acids. The germline V and J ends were trimmed by 0 bases and 9 bases, with 16 bases remaining between them. The data are from a study of identical twins. TCRdb reprocessed the 5' RACE reads via MiXCR and lists one record per CDR3 protein. The table shows 420,000 or so distinct CDR3 sequences, with around 18% occurring only once. General observations from the study: Alpha sequences that were out-of-frame and twin-shared showed an excess of low generation probability. High-abundance cord blood beta clonotypes had fewer insertions; memory repertoires showed none.

The TCR originated in a man in his forties or fifties in good health. This chain joins TRBV9 and TRBJ2-1; D is uncertain. The sample comprised naive T cells sorted from blood. CDR3 protein: CASSVGLIDEGEQFF. The CDR3 nucleotides read TGTGCCAGCAGCGTAGGGCTAATCGACGAAGGTGAGCAGTTCTTC.